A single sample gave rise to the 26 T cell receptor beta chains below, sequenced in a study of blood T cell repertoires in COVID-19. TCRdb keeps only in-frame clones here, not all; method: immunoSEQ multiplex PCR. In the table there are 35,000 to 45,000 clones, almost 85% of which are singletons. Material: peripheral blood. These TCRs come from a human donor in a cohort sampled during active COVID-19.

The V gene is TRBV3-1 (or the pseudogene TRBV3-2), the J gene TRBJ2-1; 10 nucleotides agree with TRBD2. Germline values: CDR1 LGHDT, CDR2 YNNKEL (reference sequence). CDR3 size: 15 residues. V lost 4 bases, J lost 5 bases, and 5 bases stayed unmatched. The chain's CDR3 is CASSPLAGAHNEQFF. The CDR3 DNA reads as TGTGCCAGCAGCCCGCTAGCGGGAGCCCACAATGAGCAGTTCTTC.

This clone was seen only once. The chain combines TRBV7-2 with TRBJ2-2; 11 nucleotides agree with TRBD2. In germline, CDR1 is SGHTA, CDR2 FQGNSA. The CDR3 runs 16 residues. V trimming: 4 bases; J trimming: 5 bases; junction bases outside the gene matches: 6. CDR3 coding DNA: TGTGCCAGCAGCTCCCCGGGACTAGCGGCGACCGGGGAGCTGTTTTTT. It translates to CASSSPGLAATGELFF.

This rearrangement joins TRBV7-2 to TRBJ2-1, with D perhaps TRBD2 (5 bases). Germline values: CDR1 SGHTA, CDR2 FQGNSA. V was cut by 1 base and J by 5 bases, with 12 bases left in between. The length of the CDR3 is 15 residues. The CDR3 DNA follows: TGTGCCAGCAGCTTAGGCTTATTGGAGGACAATGAGCAGTTCTTC. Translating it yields CASSLGLLEDNEQFF.

The CDR3 here is CASTTSGPGELFF. The CDR3 DNA reads TGTGCCAGTACAACTAGCGGGCCCGGGGAGCTGTTTTTT. The J gene is TRBJ2-2, the V gene TRBV19, with 9 positions matching TRBD2. The V and J ends lost 7 bases and 6 bases, in that order; junction bases with no gene match: 3. CDR1 LNHDA and CDR2 SQIVND come from the germline V gene (reference sequence). This CDR3 is built from 13 residues.

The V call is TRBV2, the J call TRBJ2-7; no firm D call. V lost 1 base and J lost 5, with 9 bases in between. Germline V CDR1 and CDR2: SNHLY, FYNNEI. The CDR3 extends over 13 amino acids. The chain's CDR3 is CASSEEQRNEQYF. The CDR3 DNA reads TGTGCCAGCAGTGAAGAGCAGAGGAACGAGCAGTACTTC.

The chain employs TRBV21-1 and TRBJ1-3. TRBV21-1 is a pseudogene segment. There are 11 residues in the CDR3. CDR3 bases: TGTGCCACCGAGTCAGGAAACACCATATATTTT. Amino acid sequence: CATESGNTIYF.

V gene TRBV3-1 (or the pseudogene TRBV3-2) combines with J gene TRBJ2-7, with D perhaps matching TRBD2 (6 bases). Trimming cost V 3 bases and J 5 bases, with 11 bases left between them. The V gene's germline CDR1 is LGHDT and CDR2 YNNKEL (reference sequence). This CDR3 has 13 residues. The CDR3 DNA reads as TGTGCCAGCAGCCAGCGGGGCGTCGACGAGCAGTACTTC. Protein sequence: CASSQRGVDEQYF.

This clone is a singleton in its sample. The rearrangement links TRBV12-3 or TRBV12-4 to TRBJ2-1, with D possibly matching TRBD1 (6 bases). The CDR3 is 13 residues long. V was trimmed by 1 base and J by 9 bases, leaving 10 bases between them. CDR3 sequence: CASSLDRVSEQFF. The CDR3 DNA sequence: TGTGCCAGCAGTTTAGACAGGGTGAGTGAGCAGTTCTTC.

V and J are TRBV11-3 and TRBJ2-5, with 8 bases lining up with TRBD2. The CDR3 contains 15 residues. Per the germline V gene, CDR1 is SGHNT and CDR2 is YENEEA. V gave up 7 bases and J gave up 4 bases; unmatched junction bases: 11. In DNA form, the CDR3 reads TGTGCCAGCACCCGGGGACTAGATACTACAGAGACCCAGTACTTC. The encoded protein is CASTRGLDTTETQYF.

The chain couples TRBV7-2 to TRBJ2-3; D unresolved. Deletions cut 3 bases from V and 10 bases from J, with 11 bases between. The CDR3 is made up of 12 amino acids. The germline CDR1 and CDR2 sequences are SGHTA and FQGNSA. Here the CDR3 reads CASSFPDRAQYF. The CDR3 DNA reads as TGTGCCAGCAGCTTCCCCGACCGGGCGCAGTATTTT.

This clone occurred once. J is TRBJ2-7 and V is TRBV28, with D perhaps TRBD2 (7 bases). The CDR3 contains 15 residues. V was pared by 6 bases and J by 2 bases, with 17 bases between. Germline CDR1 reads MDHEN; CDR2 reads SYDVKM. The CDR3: CASSLSGGQAYEQYF. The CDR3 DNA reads TGTGCCAGCAGCCTGTCGGGGGGCCAGGCCTACGAGCAGTACTTC.

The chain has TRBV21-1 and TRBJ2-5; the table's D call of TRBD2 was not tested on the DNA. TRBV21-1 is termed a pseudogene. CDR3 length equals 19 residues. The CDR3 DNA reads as TGTGCCAGCAGCGGACCCGCGGGACTAGGGGGAATATTCCAAGAGACCCAGTACTTC. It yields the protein CASSGPAGLGGIFQETQYF.

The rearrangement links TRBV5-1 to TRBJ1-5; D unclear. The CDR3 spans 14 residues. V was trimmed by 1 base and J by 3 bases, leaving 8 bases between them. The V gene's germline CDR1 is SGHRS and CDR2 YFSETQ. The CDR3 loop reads CASSLSGDNQPQHF. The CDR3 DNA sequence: TGCGCCAGCAGCTTGAGCGGGGACAATCAGCCCCAGCATTTT. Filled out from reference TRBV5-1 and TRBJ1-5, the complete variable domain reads KAGVTQTPRYLIKTRGQQVTLSCSPISGHRSVSWYQQTPGQGLQFLFEYFSETQRNKGNFPGRFSGRQFSNSRSEMNVSTLELGDSALYLCASSLSGDNQPQHFGDGTRLSIL.

CDR3 protein: CAIKQLAETGELFF. Written as DNA, the CDR3 is TGTGCCATCAAGCAACTAGCGGAGACCGGGGAGCTGTTTTTT. V is TRBV10-3 and J is TRBJ2-2, with 8 nucleotides matching TRBD2. Germline-derived CDR1 and CDR2 are ENHRY and SYGVKD. Trimming took 7 bases from V and 5 from J; bases not matched to a gene: 6. The CDR3 sequence is 14 residues long.

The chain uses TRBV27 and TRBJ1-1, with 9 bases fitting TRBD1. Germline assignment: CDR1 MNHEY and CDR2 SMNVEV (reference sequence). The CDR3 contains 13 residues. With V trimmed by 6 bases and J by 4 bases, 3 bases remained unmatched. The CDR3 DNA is TGTGCCAGCAGGGACAGGGGCGGCACTGAAGCTTTCTTT. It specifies CASRDRGGTEAFF.

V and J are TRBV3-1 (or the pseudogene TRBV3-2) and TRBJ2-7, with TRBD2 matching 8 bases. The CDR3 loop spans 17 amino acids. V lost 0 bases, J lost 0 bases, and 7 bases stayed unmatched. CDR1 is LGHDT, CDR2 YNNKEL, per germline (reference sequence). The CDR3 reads CASSQEVPGGVSYEQYF. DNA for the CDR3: TGTGCCAGCAGCCAAGAAGTCCCCGGGGGGGTCTCCTACGAGCAGTACTTC.

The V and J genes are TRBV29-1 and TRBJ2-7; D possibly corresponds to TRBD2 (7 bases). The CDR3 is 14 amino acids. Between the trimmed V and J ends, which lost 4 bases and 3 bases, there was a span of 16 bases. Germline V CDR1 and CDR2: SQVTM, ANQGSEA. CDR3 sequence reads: CSVGGGRVGYEQYF. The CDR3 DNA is TGCAGCGTTGGGGGGGGCAGGGTTGGCTACGAGCAGTACTTC.

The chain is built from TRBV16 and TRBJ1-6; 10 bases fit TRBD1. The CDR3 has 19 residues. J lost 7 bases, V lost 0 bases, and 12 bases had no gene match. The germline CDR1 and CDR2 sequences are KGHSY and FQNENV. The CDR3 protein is CASSQSNYRKDRGNSPLHF. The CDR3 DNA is TGTGCCAGCAGCCAATCAAATTATCGGAAGGACAGGGGGAATTCACCCCTCCACTTT.

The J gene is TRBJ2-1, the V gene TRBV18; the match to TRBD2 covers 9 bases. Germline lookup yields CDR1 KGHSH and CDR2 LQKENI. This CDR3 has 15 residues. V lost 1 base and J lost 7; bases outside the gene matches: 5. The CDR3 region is CASSPLAAGGNEQFF. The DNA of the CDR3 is TGTGCCAGCTCACCACTAGCAGCGGGAGGAAATGAGCAGTTCTTC.

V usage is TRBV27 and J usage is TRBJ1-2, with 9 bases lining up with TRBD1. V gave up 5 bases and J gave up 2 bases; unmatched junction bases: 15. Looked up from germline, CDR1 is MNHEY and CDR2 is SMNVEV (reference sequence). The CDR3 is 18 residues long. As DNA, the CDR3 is TGTGCCAGCAGTCCAATCGCCGGGACAGGGAAGGCCAACTATGGCTACACCTTC. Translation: CASSPIAGTGKANYGYTF.

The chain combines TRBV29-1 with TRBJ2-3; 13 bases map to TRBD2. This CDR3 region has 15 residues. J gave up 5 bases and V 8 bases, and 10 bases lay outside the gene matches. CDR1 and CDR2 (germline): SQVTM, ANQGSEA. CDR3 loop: CSTRGTSGILDTQYF. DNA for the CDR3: TGCAGCACGAGAGGGACTAGCGGGATTTTAGATACGCAGTATTTT.

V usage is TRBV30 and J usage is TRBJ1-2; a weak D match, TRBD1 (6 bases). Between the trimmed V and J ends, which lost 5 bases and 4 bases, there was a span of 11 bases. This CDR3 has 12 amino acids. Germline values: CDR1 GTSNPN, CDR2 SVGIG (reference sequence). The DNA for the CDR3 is TGTGCCTGGTACAGGGAGATCTATGGCTACACCTTC. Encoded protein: CAWYREIYGYTF. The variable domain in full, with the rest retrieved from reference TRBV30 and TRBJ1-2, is SQTIHQWPATLVQPVGSPLSLECTVEGTSNPNLYWYRQAAGRGLQLLFYSVGIGQISSEVPQNLSASRPQDRQFILSSKKLLLSDSGFYLCAWYREIYGYTFGSGTRLTVV.

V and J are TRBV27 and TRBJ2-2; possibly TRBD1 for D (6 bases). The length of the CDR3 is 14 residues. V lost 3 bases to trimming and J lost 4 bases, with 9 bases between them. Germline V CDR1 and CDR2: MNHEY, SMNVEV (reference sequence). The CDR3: CASSFGTSTGELFF. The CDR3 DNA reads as TGTGCCAGCAGTTTTGGGACAAGCACCGGGGAGCTGTTTTTT.

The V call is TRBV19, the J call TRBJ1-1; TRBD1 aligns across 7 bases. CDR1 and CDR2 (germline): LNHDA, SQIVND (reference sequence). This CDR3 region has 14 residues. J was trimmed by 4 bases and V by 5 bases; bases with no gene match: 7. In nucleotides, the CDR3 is TGTGCCAGTAGTCGTGGACAGGTCGTCACTGAAGCTTTCTTT. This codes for CASSRGQVVTEAFF.

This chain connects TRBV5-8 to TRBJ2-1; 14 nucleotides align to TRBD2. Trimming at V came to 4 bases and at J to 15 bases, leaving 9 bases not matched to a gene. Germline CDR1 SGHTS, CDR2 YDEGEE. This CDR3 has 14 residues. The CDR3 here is CASSLGTSGRRPFF. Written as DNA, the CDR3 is TGTGCCAGCAGCCTAGGGACTAGCGGGAGACGACCGTTCTTC.

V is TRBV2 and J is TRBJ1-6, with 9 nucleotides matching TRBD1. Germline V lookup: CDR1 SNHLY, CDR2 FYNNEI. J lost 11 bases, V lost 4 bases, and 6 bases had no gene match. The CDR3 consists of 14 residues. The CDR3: CASSVGQGQTPLHF. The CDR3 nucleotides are TGTGCCAGCAGTGTGGGACAGGGTCAGACACCCCTCCACTTT.